The 17 T cell receptor beta chains listed next were all sequenced from one sample in a study of identical twins. TCRdb processed the 5' RACE reads anew with MiXCR; each CDR3 protein has one entry. The sample lists roughly 630,000 distinct CDR3 sequences; about 7% were seen once. The sample also formed part of further work on yellow fever vaccine responses in identical twins.

Sequencing used PBMCs. The source is a young woman in good health.

The V call is TRBV11-1, the J call TRBJ2-6, with 8 bases aligning to TRBD2. The CDR3 is made up of 19 amino acids. Germline CDR1 SGHAT, CDR2 FQDESV (reference sequence). The V gene end was trimmed by 5 bases and the J gene end by 0 bases; junction bases not matched to a gene: 12. The CDR3 DNA reads TGTGCCAGCAGCCCGCCCCCCAGCGGGGGCTTCTCTGGGGCCAACGTCCTGACTTTC. Translation gives CASSPPPSGGFSGANVLTF.

This clonotype was recorded many times. The genes are TRBV11-2 and TRBJ2-1; 10 positions agree with TRBD1. The CDR3 covers 17 residues. J was trimmed by 9 bases and V by 6 bases; bases with no gene match: 17. Germline assignment: CDR1 SGHAT and CDR2 FQNNGV. CDR3 amino acids: CASRRLADRGLRFEQFF. CDR3 nucleotide sequence: TGTGCCAGCAGACGCTTGGCCGACAGGGGGCTACGATTTGAGCAGTTCTTC.

The chain employs TRBV7-9 and TRBJ1-1; tentative D call: TRBD1 (5 bases). Germline CDR1 reads SEHNR; CDR2 reads FQNEAQ (reference sequence). Deletions cut 5 bases from V and 5 bases from J, with 15 bases between. The CDR3 loop spans 14 amino acids. The CDR3 region has the DNA TGTGCCAGCAGCCCATCCGGGGGTTGGACTGAAGCTTTCTTT. This gives the protein CASSPSGGWTEAFF.

This clonotype was seen repeatedly, ten times or more. The chain carries TRBV7-9 and TRBJ1-6; D gene unclear. The V end was cut by 5 bases, the J end by 0 bases, with 14 bases between. The CDR3 sequence is 17 residues long. Germline assignment: CDR1 SEHNR and CDR2 FQNEAQ (reference sequence). The CDR3 coding sequence is TGTGCCAGCAGCCACAAAGATCTGAGCTCCTATAATTCACCCCTCCACTTT. It codes for CASSHKDLSSYNSPLHF.

This clonotype has more than one count but fewer than ten. The rearrangement uses TRBV6-1 and TRBJ1-6; 8 bases line up with TRBD1. The J segment lost 5 bases and the V segment lost 10 bases, leaving 4 bases of the junction unmatched. Germline loops: CDR1 MNHNS, CDR2 SASEGT. The CDR3 loop spans 13 amino acids. CDR3 sequence (DNA): TGTGCCACCGGGACAGGAGATAATTCACCCCTCCACTTT. Translating it yields CATGTGDNSPLHF.

V is TRBV4-1 and J is TRBJ2-5; D is possibly TRBD1 or TRBD2 (7 bases each). The V gene lost 5 bases and the J gene lost 3 bases, with 19 bases spanning the gap. The CDR3 has 16 amino acids. In germline, CDR1 is MGHRA, CDR2 YSYEKL. CDR3 sequence reads: CASSTRVGGGEETQYF. CDR3 sequence (DNA): TGCGCCAGCAGCACCAGAGTGGGAGGGGGCGAAGAGACCCAGTACTTC.

This clonotype was seen repeatedly, ten times or more. The V and J genes are TRBV12-3 or TRBV12-4 and TRBJ2-3; TRBD2 aligns across 8 bases. After removal of 3 bases from V and 2 bases from J, the junction contained 10 bases not matched to a gene. CDR3 length equals 17 residues. The CDR3 sequence is CASSFFSSGLPTDTQYF. CDR3 DNA sequence: TGTGCCAGCAGTTTTTTCTCTAGCGGGCTTCCCACAGATACGCAGTATTTT.

The chain is built from TRBV12-3 or TRBV12-4 and TRBJ2-1, with 13 bases identical to TRBD2. Trimming took 11 bases from V and 4 from J; bases not matched to a gene: 20. The CDR3 loop spans 19 amino acids. The CDR3 DNA reads as TGTGCCCTCTGTTTCCAGACTAGCGGGGGGCCCGAACTTTACAATGAGCAGTTCTTC. It yields the protein CALCFQTSGGPELYNEQFF.

The sample holds many counts of this clonotype. The chain uses TRBV28 and TRBJ2-1; 10 bases fit TRBD1. J was trimmed by 4 bases and V by 6 bases; bases with no gene match: 6. Per germline, CDR1 MDHEN and CDR2 SYDVKM. The CDR3 length is 15 residues. The CDR3 protein is CASRSGQGPYNEQFF. Written as DNA, the CDR3 is TGTGCCAGCAGGTCGGGACAGGGGCCGTACAATGAGCAGTTCTTC.

In this sample, this clonotype turned up a few times. V and J are TRBV29-1 and TRBJ2-1; 14 bases are a match to TRBD2. Trimming at V came to 5 bases and at J to 0 bases, leaving 12 bases not matched to a gene. Looked up from germline, CDR1 is SQVTM and CDR2 is ANQGSEA. The CDR3 is made up of 19 amino acids. CDR3 loop: CSVPRQATSGRGSYNEQFF. The CDR3, as DNA: TGCAGCGTTCCTCGACAGGCGACTAGCGGGAGGGGCTCCTACAATGAGCAGTTCTTC.

Only a few counts were recorded for this clonotype. This sequence joins TRBV7-2 and TRBJ2-1; the D is unclear. Germline V gene data show CDR1 as SGHTA and CDR2 as FQGNSA. The CDR3 sequence is 15 residues long. V was cut by 3 bases and J by 4 bases, with 13 bases left in between. CDR3 sequence (DNA): TGTGCCAGCAGCTTCGTGGGTTCCCCTTACAATGAGCAGTTCTTC. Translated, it gives CASSFVGSPYNEQFF.

J is TRBJ2-5 and V is TRBV20-1; 8 bases are shared with TRBD2. CDR3 length equals 15 residues. The V and J ends lost 6 bases and 0 bases, in that order; junction bases with no gene match: 9. Per the germline V gene, CDR1 is DFQATT and CDR2 is SNEGSKA (reference sequence). The CDR3 loop is CSARTSSTYQETQYF. CDR3 coding DNA: TGCAGTGCGAGGACTAGCTCTACTTACCAAGAGACCCAGTACTTC.

V is TRBV14 and J is TRBJ2-5, with D possibly TRBD1 on 5 matching bases. This CDR3 has 13 amino acids. Trimming cost V 5 bases and J 4 bases, with 11 bases left between them. CDR1 and CDR2 (germline): SGHDN, FVKESK. The CDR3 coding sequence is TGTGCCAGCAGCAATGGCCAGGGAGAGACCCAGTACTTC. Residues: CASSNGQGETQYF.

This clonotype was seen ten or more times. The chain uses TRBV6-5 and TRBJ2-1; D gene ambiguous. Germline lookup yields CDR1 MNHEY and CDR2 SVGAGI. This CDR3 comprises 14 residues. The V gene lost 0 bases and the J gene lost 8 bases, with 11 bases spanning the gap. In DNA form, the CDR3 reads TGTGCCAGCAGTTACTCGATCAGTCCTGATGAGCAGTTCTTC. Its translation: CASSYSISPDEQFF.

This clonotype was observed many times. J is TRBJ1-1 and V is TRBV12-3 or TRBV12-4, with 7 bases that match TRBD1. Unmatched junction bases numbered 12, after V lost 6 bases and J lost 8 bases. The CDR3 consists of 14 residues. The CDR3 is CASRRGTGAREAFF. Written as DNA, the CDR3 is TGTGCCAGCAGGAGGGGAACAGGGGCAAGGGAAGCTTTCTTT.

The gene calls are TRBV24-1 and TRBJ2-1; D is ambiguous. Trimming removed 5 bases at V and 10 bases at J, with 14 bases between. CDR1 is KGHDR, CDR2 SFDVKD, per germline. CDR3 length: 13 amino acids. CDR3 nucleotides: TGTGCCACCAGTGGGGGATCCTTTTACGAGCAGTTCTTC. Amino acids: CATSGGSFYEQFF.

The chain links TRBV6-1 to TRBJ2-7, with TRBD2 matching over 7 bases. The CDR3 extends over 12 amino acids. CDR1 is MNHNS and CDR2 is SASEGT in the germline V gene. CDR3 DNA sequence: TGTGCCAGCAGTGTGAAGGGAGGGGTATGGAACGTC. Translating it yields CASSVKGGVWNV.